Presented here are 6 T cell receptor beta chains from one specimen sequenced in a study of T cell repertoires in cytomegalovirus infection. TCRdb re-analysed the reads in MiXCR, keeping a single row per CDR3 protein. In the table there are hundreds of thousands of distinct CDR3 sequences, roughly 33% of which are singletons. For these receptors, no antigen is known. Source: cultured PBMCs, taken from culture after CMV antigen stimulation. The receptors stem from a human donor in good health (CMV status not recorded). Some clones in this sample may be carry-over from other donors' samples.

This clonotype was found many times. V usage is TRBV7-8 and J usage is TRBJ2-3; D is perhaps TRBD1 (6 bases). Looked up from germline, CDR1 is SGHVS and CDR2 is FQNEAQ. V lost 2 bases and J 0 bases, leaving 12 bases between the germline ends. The CDR3 is 16 residues long. The CDR3 loop reads CASSLPTGFSTDTQYF. The CDR3, as DNA: TGTGCCAGCAGCTTACCAACAGGGTTTAGCACAGATACGCAGTATTTT.

The chain links TRBV6-2 or TRBV6-3 to TRBJ1-5; D is perhaps TRBD1 (6 bases). CDR1 and CDR2 (germline): MNHEY, SVGEGT. This CDR3 is built from 13 residues. V lost 7 bases, J lost 10 bases, and 17 bases lay in between. CDR3 sequence (DNA): TGTGCCAGCACTCGAGAGGGGGGAACCCCCCAGCATTTT. It codes for CASTREGGTPQHF.

The rearrangement joins TRBV6-2 or TRBV6-3 to TRBJ2-7, with D unclear. Trimming cost V 3 bases and J 2 bases, with 14 bases left between them. CDR1 is MNHEY, CDR2 SVGEGT, per germline. This CDR3 spans 15 amino acids. In DNA form, the CDR3 reads TGTGCCAGCAGTTATAGATCTGATCTCCCCTACGAGCAGTACTTC. As protein: CASSYRSDLPYEQYF.

This clonotype was seen a handful of times. The chain links TRBV2 to TRBJ2-1; the D call may be TRBD1 or TRBD2 (5 bases each). V dropped 3 bases and J dropped 16 bases, with 16 bases sitting between them. The germline CDR1 and CDR2 sequences are SNHLY and FYNNEI. The CDR3 totals 12 residues. CDR3: CASSDWGSFGFF. The CDR3 DNA reads TGTGCCAGCAGTGATTGGGGGAGTTTCGGTTTCTTC. The full variable domain, in which reference TRBV2 and TRBJ2-1 provide the parts outside the CDR3, is EPEVTQTPSHQVTQMGQEVILRCVPISNHLYFYWYRQILGQKVEFLVSFYNNEISEKSEIFDDQFSVERPDGSNFTLKIRSTKLEDSAMYFCASSDWGSFGFFGPGTRLTVL.

This clonotype was observed a handful of times. The rearrangement joins TRBV7-6 to TRBJ2-7; TRBD2 agrees at 9 bases. Trimming at V came to 7 bases and at J to 5 bases, leaving 6 bases not matched to a gene. CDR1 is SGHVS, CDR2 FNYEAQ, per germline. The CDR3 is made up of 13 amino acids. CDR3 DNA sequence: TGTGCCAGCACCAGGACTAGCGAGCACGAGCAGTACTTC. Translated: CASTRTSEHEQYF.

This clonotype has a count of ten or more. The rearrangement joins TRBV7-2 to TRBJ2-7; D unclear. V was pared by 5 bases and J by 0 bases, with 17 bases between. The CDR3 length is 16 residues. In germline, CDR1 is SGHTA, CDR2 FQGNSA. Here the CDR3 DNA reads TGTGCCAGCAGCCCCCCAAGCCGTTTAAGCTCCTACGAGCAGTACTTC. Protein sequence: CASSPPSRLSSYEQYF.